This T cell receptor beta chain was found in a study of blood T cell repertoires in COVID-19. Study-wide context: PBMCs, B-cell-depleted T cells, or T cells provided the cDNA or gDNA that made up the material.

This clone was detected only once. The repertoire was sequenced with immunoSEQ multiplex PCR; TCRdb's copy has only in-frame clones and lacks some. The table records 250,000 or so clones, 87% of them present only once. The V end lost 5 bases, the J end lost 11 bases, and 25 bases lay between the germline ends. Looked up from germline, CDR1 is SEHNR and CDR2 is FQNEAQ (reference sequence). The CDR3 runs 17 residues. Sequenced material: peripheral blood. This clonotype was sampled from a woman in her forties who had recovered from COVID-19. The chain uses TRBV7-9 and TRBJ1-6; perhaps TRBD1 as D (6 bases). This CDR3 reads CASSEGQLANSRAPLHF. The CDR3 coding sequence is TGTGCCAGCAGCGAGGGACAACTTGCGAATTCACGGGCACCCCTCCACTTT.